These T cell receptor beta chains were read from a single sample in a study of T cells in Graves' hyperthyroidism and ophthalmopathy. A single record per CDR3 protein comes from TCRdb applying MiXCR to the multiplex PCR reads. The sample contains around 350,000 distinct CDR3 sequences, 12% to 15% of which appear only once. The sequencing sample was made of blood. The receptors derive from a woman aged 55 to 70 with Graves' ophthalmopathy. Both conserved end residues are part of each CDR3. A D gene is named only where the DNA matches it firmly. Some rows have no size entry. The others give once, few or many, or a class for an expanded clone.

TRBJ2-7,-,-,TRBV5-1,16,TGCGCCAGCAGCTTGGCCTTTGGCGGCCACTCCTACGAGCAGTACTTC,CASSLAFGGHSYEQYF
TRBJ2-7,many,-,TRBV30,12,TGTGCCTGGAGGACAACTAGCTACGAGCAGTACTTC,CAWRTTSYEQYF
TRBJ2-3,many,TRBD2,TRBV5-1,19,TGCGCCAGCAGGAAAGGGACTAGCGGGATGGTCATCCCTGGGGATACGCAGTATTTT,CASRKGTSGMVIPGDTQYF
TRBJ2-7,many,-,TRBV20-1,12,TGCAGTGCTCCGGGACACGGCTACGAGCAGTACTTC,CSAPGHGYEQYF
TRBJ1-2,many,-,TRBV6-1,13,TGTGCCAGCAGTGAAACAGGGATGGATGGCTACACCTTC,CASSETGMDGYTF
TRBJ2-1,-,TRBD2,TRBV7-2,16,TGTGCCAGCAGCTCGACGCTAGCGGGGGTGGGGAATGAGCAGTTCTTC,CASSSTLAGVGNEQFF
TRBJ2-4,many,TRBD1,TRBV7-9,12,TGTGCCACCCTGGGACAGGAAAACATTCAGTACTTC,CATLGQENIQYF
TRBJ2-3,once,-,TRBV7-3,14,TGTGCCAGCAGCTTTTCCGGCGCCGGTGGTACGCAGTATTTT,CASSFSGAGGTQYF
TRBJ2-7,many,-,TRBV5-1,14,TGCGCCAGCAGCTTGGATGGGTCGGCCTACGAGCAGTACTTC,CASSLDGSAYEQYF
TRBJ2-5,many,-,TRBV28,18,TGTGCCAGCAGTCCCCGCGCTAACCGACGGAGGGCCGGAGAGACCCAGTACTTC,CASSPRANRRRAGETQYF
TRBJ2-1,many,TRBD2,TRBV28,15,TGTGCCAGCAGTCCCGGGACTAGCGGGAGAAATGAGCAGTTCTTC,CASSPGTSGRNEQFF
TRBJ2-1,many,TRBD1,TRBV28,17,TGTGCCAGCAGCTGGGACAGGGGCGACCACTCCTACAATGAGCAGTTCTTC,CASSWDRGDHSYNEQFF
TRBJ1-3,-,-,TRBV29-1,12,TGCAGCGTCGGGGGAGTGGGAAGCACCATATATTTT,CSVGGVGSTIYF
TRBJ2-2,many,TRBD2,TRBV5-1,15,TGCGCCAGCAGGGGCGGGAGTGAGAACACCGGGGAGCTGTTTTTT,CASRGGSENTGELFF
TRBJ2-7,-,-,TRBV20-1,11,TGCAGTGCTAGAGATTTAAACGAGCAGTACTTC,CSARDLNEQYF
TRBJ1-1,many,-,TRBV12-3/TRBV12-4,13,TGTGCCAGCAGTTTGCGGGAGAACACTGAAGCTTTCTTT,CASSLRENTEAFF
TRBJ2-1,few,-,TRBV3-1,18,TGTGCCAGCAGCCAACTCCCGCTATGGGGGAGGTCAAACAATGAGCAGTTCTTC,CASSQLPLWGRSNNEQFF
TRBJ2-7,many,TRBD2,TRBV6-2/TRBV6-3,20,TGTGCCAGCAGTTACACGTCCAACTACCTCCAGACTAGCGGGCTCTACGAGCAGTACTTC,CASSYTSNYLQTSGLYEQYF
TRBJ2-7,-,-,TRBV18,16,TGTGCCAGCTCACCCCGGGAGAGACAGGCAACATACGAGCAGTACTTC,CASSPRERQATYEQYF
TRBJ2-1,many,-,TRBV7-3,13,TGTGCCAGCAGCAAGCAGAGGAACAATGAGCAGTTCTTC,CASSKQRNNEQFF
TRBJ2-1,few,-,TRBV6-1,16,TGTGCCAGCAGTGAACGGGGACATGGGTTCTGGAATGAGCAGTTCTTC,CASSERGHGFWNEQFF
TRBJ2-7,-,TRBD2,TRBV29-1,11,TGCAGCGTTGATTCCGGGGGGGAGCAGTACTTC,CSVDSGGEQYF
TRBJ2-1,few,TRBD1,TRBV6-5,15,TGTGCCAGCAGTTACTCGGGACAGGGTCCCAATGAGCAGTTCTTC,CASSYSGQGPNEQFF
TRBJ1-5,many,TRBD1,TRBV2,16,TGTGCCAGCAGTGCCCCCCGGGACAGGGTTGTGATCCCCCAGCATTTT,CASSAPRDRVVIPQHF
TRBJ1-1,many,-,TRBV20-1,13,TGCAGTGCTAGAGCCGGACTCCGCACTGAAGCTTTCTTT,CSARAGLRTEAFF
TRBJ2-7,many,-,TRBV5-1,13,TGCGCCAGCAGCTTAAAGGTCTCCTACGAGCAGTACTTC,CASSLKVSYEQYF
TRBJ1-1,few,-,TRBV27,9,TGTGCCAGCAGTCACGAAGCTTTCTTT,CASSHEAFF
TRBJ2-3,many,TRBD2,TRBV3-1,15,TGTGCCAGCAGCTTTAGCGGGAAACACACAGATACGCAGTATTTT,CASSFSGKHTDTQYF
TRBJ2-7,few,TRBD2,TRBV5-1,14,TGCGCCAGCAGCCCCGGGACTAGCGGGATTGAGCAGTACTTC,CASSPGTSGIEQYF
TRBJ2-3,many,-,TRBV6-1,14,TGTGCCAGCAGCGCCGGGACCGTCACAGATACGCAGTATTTT,CASSAGTVTDTQYF
TRBJ2-3,many,TRBD1,TRBV28,16,TGTGCCAGCAGCCCCATCGGACAGGATAACACAGATACGCAGTATTTT,CASSPIGQDNTDTQYF
TRBJ2-5,many,-,TRBV20-1,13,TGCAGTGCGATCAACGGCATACAAGAGACCCAGTACTTC,CSAINGIQETQYF
TRBJ2-5,many,TRBD2,TRBV2,14,TGTGCCAGCAATTCCGGGACTAGCTTGGTGACCCAGTACTTC,CASNSGTSLVTQYF
TRBJ1-1,many,-,TRBV10-3,15,TGTGCCATCGGGAGGACAACGTATGGGGGCACTGAAGCTTTCTTT,CAIGRTTYGGTEAFF
TRBJ2-1,many,-,TRBV7-3,13,TGTGCCAGCAGCCCCAACCGGAGAGGCGAGCAGTTCTTC,CASSPNRRGEQFF
TRBJ1-2,few,-,TRBV29-1,12,TGCAGCGTGGGGGCGTTGGGACATGGCTACACCTTC,CSVGALGHGYTF
TRBJ2-1,many,TRBD2,TRBV12-3/TRBV12-4,14,TGTGCCAGCTCTCCTGGCGGGAGTCACAATGAGCAGTTCTTC,CASSPGGSHNEQFF
TRBJ2-2,few,-,TRBV6-5,14,TGTGCCAGCAGTTACAGAGGGGTGGCCGGGGAGCTGTTTTTT,CASSYRGVAGELFF
TRBJ1-1,few,-,TRBV29-1,14,TGCAGCGTTGACGGGGGCTCCCTCTCCACTGAAGCTTTCTTT,CSVDGGSLSTEAFF
TRBJ1-1,once,-,TRBV11-1,14,TGTGCCAGCAGCCTGGGACGCCAGGACACTGAAGCTTTCTTT,CASSLGRQDTEAFF
TRBJ2-2,many,TRBD2,TRBV9,15,TGTGCCAGCAGCGTAGGGGGACTAAACACCGGGGAGCTGTTTTTT,CASSVGGLNTGELFF
TRBJ2-1,many,-,TRBV6-1,13,TGTGCCAGCAGATCGACAGGTATCAATGAGCAGTTCTTC,CASRSTGINEQFF
TRBJ2-7,many,-,TRBV30,15,TGTGCCTGGAGTGCGCCCCGGACGGACACCTACGAGCAGTACTTC,CAWSAPRTDTYEQYF
TRBJ2-2,many,TRBD2,TRBV28,17,TGTGCCAGCAGTTTATTGGCTAGCGGGTACAACACCGGGGAGCTGTTTTTT,CASSLLASGYNTGELFF
TRBJ2-1,-,TRBD2,TRBV24-1,19,TGTGCCACCAGTGACGGAACTAGCGGAGCACCTGGGCCTTTTGATGAGCAGTTCTTC,CATSDGTSGAPGPFDEQFF
TRBJ2-5,many,TRBD2,TRBV20-1,15,TGCAGTGCAGACGGGACTAGCGGGATTGGGGAGACCCAGTACTTC,CSADGTSGIGETQYF
TRBJ2-3,many,-,TRBV7-3,16,TGTGCCAGCAGCCCCAACGTGCGGCGGGGCACAGATACGCAGTATTTT,CASSPNVRRGTDTQYF
TRBJ1-6,few,-,TRBV10-3,15,TGTGCCATCAGTGAGGAACAGCCCTATAATTCACCCCTCCACTTT,CAISEEQPYNSPLHF
TRBJ2-7,many,TRBD1,TRBV20-1,13,TGCAGTGCTTCCTCCGGGACAGCCTACGAGCAGTACTTC,CSASSGTAYEQYF
TRBJ1-2,many,-,TRBV12-3/TRBV12-4,14,TGTGCCAGCAGTTTTCCAGGGAACGGAGCTGGCTACACCTTC,CASSFPGNGAGYTF
TRBJ2-7,few,TRBD2,TRBV30,17,TGTGCCTGGAGTGTAGGGAGTAGCGGGAGTCATACGGGCGAGCAGTACTTC,CAWSVGSSGSHTGEQYF
TRBJ1-1,many,TRBD1,TRBV7-9,14,TGTGCCAGCAGCGCGGGACAGGTAAACACTGAAGCTTTCTTT,CASSAGQVNTEAFF
TRBJ2-7,many,TRBD2,TRBV28,14,TGTGCCAGCAGTGCAGGACTAGCGGGAGGCGAGCAGTACTTC,CASSAGLAGGEQYF